These 9 T cell receptor beta chains were sequenced from one sample in a study of Ad26.COV2.S vaccination and SARS-CoV-2 variants (dated by TCRdb to the early 2020s). The treatment or condition tag for this specimen amounts to: approximately 18 received Ad26.COV2.S at low or high dose, single or two shots; 5 received placebo; per-sample allocation not given. Repertoires of vaccine and placebo recipients were sequenced from samples taken on day 63 after the first injection. The library was prepared using the immunoSEQ multiplex PCR assay. TCRdb provides this immuneACCESS table in a form limited to in-frame rearrangements. Some clones are lacking; in checked studies, under half of them reflect an unresolved V gene, and why the rest are absent is not known. Within this sample are around 320,000 clones, with about nine tenths of them counted one time only. The top ten hold 3.4% of the sample. The sample in question was peripheral blood, obtained in a trial of Ad26.COV2.S vaccine versus placebo. The receptor source for this set is a person between 18 and 65 years old who received the Ad26.COV2.S COVID-19 vaccine or a placebo.

This clone occurred once. V is TRBV13 and J is TRBJ2-2, with D uncertain. Germline lookup yields CDR1 PRHDT and CDR2 FYEKMQ (reference sequence). V was pared by 2 bases and J by 5 bases, with 12 bases between. This CDR3 region has 15 residues. The CDR3 DNA sequence: TGTGCCAGCAGCTTACCCCAAGGGCCGACCGGGGAGCTGTTTTTT. Protein: CASSLPQGPTGELFF.

The rearrangement links TRBV7-9 to TRBJ2-1; the match to TRBD1 covers 7 bases. Germline V gives CDR1 SEHNR, CDR2 FQNEAQ (reference sequence). The CDR3 extends over 14 amino acids. V was clipped by 3 bases and J by 6 bases; unmatched bases: 5. The CDR3 nucleotides read TGTGCCAGCAGCTTTACAGGGGCCCTCAATGAGCAGTTCTTC. This translates into CASSFTGALNEQFF.

The chain couples TRBV2 to TRBJ1-6; tentative D call: TRBD1 (5 bases). The CDR3 spans 14 residues. Germline V gene lookup returns CDR1 SNHLY and CDR2 FYNNEI. Trimming took off 8 bases at V and 5 bases at J, with 13 bases between the two ends. CDR3 DNA: TGTGCCAGCGCTCCGGGACGGAATAATTCACCCCTCCACTTT. It encodes CASAPGRNNSPLHF.

The rearrangement joins TRBV6-5 to TRBJ2-3, with 7 bases fitting TRBD1. The junction had 5 bases not matched to a gene; V was cut back by 6 bases and J by 2 bases. The CDR3 runs to 14 residues. Germline V gene sequence: CDR1 MNHEY, CDR2 SVGAGI. The CDR3 here is CASSPGQITDTQYF. The DNA of the CDR3 is TGTGCCAGCAGCCCGGGACAGATCACAGATACGCAGTATTTT.

This clone was seen once. This chain links TRBV3-1 (or the pseudogene TRBV3-2) with TRBJ1-1; 7 positions match TRBD1. This CDR3 comprises 13 residues. Germline V gene data show CDR1 as LGHDT and CDR2 as YNNKEL (reference sequence). The ends lost 6 bases at V and 11 bases at J; junction bases unmatched: 12. CDR3 DNA sequence: TGTGCCAGCAGACTCGGTATAGGGGGCAAGGCTTTCTTT. Its translation is CASRLGIGGKAFF.

The chain carries TRBV21-1 and TRBJ1-1. TRBV21-1 is assigned pseudogene status. This CDR3 comprises 15 residues. Here the CDR3 DNA reads TGTGCCAGCAGCAAAGGGCCCGACGAGAACACTGAAGCTTTCTTT. Translating it yields CASSKGPDENTEAFF.

This chain joins TRBV3-1 (or the pseudogene TRBV3-2) and TRBJ2-2, with 8 bases fitting TRBD1. The junction had 12 bases not matched to a gene; V was cut back by 3 bases and J by 6 bases. The germline V gene encodes CDR1 LGHDT and CDR2 YNNKEL (reference sequence). The CDR3 contains 17 residues. CDR3 DNA sequence: TGTGCCAGCAGCCATCTATGGACAGGGATGGAGGCCGGGGAGCTGTTTTTT. It is translated as CASSHLWTGMEAGELFF.

The chain is built from TRBV4-2 and TRBJ1-5; D is possibly TRBD1 (5 bases). CDR1 and CDR2 from the germline V gene are LGHNA and YNFKEQ. V was shortened by 0 bases and J by 3 bases, with 15 bases between the two germline ends. There are 17 residues in the CDR3. The CDR3 protein is CASSQDSAGTNNQPQHF. For the CDR3, the DNA is TGTGCCAGCAGCCAAGATAGTGCAGGGACTAACAATCAGCCCCAGCATTTT.

On this clone itself: Other nucleotide sequences from this sample produce the same CDR3. The genes are TRBV10-3 and TRBJ2-5; the match to TRBD2 covers 9 bases. CDR1 is ENHRY, CDR2 SYGVKD, per germline. The V gene end was trimmed by 3 bases and the J gene end by 2 bases; junction bases not matched to a gene: 4. The CDR3 loop spans 15 amino acids. The CDR3 sequence is CAISDPAGGQETQYF. DNA for the CDR3: TGTGCCATCAGTGATCCCGCGGGGGGGCAAGAGACCCAGTACTTC.